This T cell receptor beta chain is drawn from a study of molecular identifiers for immune sequencing clone quantification. This clonotype showed up many times. The CDR3 length is 16 residues. V lost 2 bases and J lost 1, with 15 bases in between. Germline V gene lookup returns CDR1 SGHKS and CDR2 YYEKEE (reference sequence). Methods described previously were used for bulk TCR libraries, and listed TCR primers were applied. TCRdb independently ran MiXCR on the PCR reads; one entry per CDR3 protein. Of 50,000 to 65,000 distinct CDR3 sequences in the sample, less than 25% are singletons; the top ten hold around 1.9%. A CD8+CD4-CCR7+CD45RA+ phenotype served as the sorting definition for naive CD8 T cells.

The sequenced sample consisted of naive CD8+ T cells from blood, with Jurkat cell RNA spiked in. The subset: FACS-sorted CD8+CD4-CCR7+CD45RA+ naive T cells. This TCR was recovered from a human donor in good health. Some libraries in this study had Jurkat cell RNA spiked in. V is TRBV5-5 and J is TRBJ1-1; weak D call: TRBD1 (5 bases). As DNA, the CDR3 is TGTGCCAGCAGCTTTGGTCCACCGACAGAGAACACTGAAGCTTTCTTT. It codes for CASSFGPPTENTEAFF.